This is a list of T cell receptor beta chains from one sample in a study of CD8+ T cells in alopecia areata. The data were produced by immunoSEQ multiplex PCR, yet TCRdb's version contains in-frame clones alone and is incomplete. The profile covers hundreds of thousands of clones, with around two thirds appearing a single time and around 1.2% taken by the ten largest. Sequences were derived from CD4+ T cells sorted from blood, sampled at week 0. Receptors originate from a human donor with alopecia areata. Both conserved end residues are part of each CDR3. The D gene is left open where the match is weak. Expanded clones get a size class; other rows say once, few or many, or leave the size out.

cdr3_aa: CASSFQGTYGYTF
cdr3_nt: TGTGCCAGCAGTTTCCAGGGCACCTATGGCTACACCTTC
v_call: TRBV6-5
j_call: TRBJ1-2
clone_size: NA
d_call: NA

cdr3_aa: CAWSARGKTDTQYF
cdr3_nt: TGTGCCTGGAGTGCACGGGGTAAAACAGATACGCAGTATTTT
v_call: TRBV30
j_call: TRBJ2-3
clone_size: NA
d_call: NA

cdr3_aa: CASSDTGNSPLHF
cdr3_nt: TGTGCCAGCAGCGACACGGGGAATTCACCCCTCCACTTT
v_call: TRBV2
j_call: TRBJ1-6
clone_size: NA
d_call: NA

cdr3_aa: CGIDRGAEAFF
cdr3_nt: TGCGGAATAGACAGGGGTGCTGAAGCTTTCTTT
v_call: TRBV29-1
j_call: TRBJ1-1
clone_size: NA
d_call: TRBD1

cdr3_aa: CASSPRASSYEQYF
cdr3_nt: TGTGCCAGCAGTCCCCGGGCGAGCTCCTACGAGCAGTACTTC
v_call: TRBV13
j_call: TRBJ2-7
clone_size: NA
d_call: NA

cdr3_aa: CASSYGRAYEQYF
cdr3_nt: TGTGCCAGCAGTTACGGGAGGGCCTACGAGCAGTACTTC
v_call: TRBV6-5
j_call: TRBJ2-7
clone_size: NA
d_call: TRBD2

cdr3_aa: CASSLGVGSVDTQYF
cdr3_nt: TGTGCCAGCAGCTTAGGAGTAGGGAGTGTGGATACGCAGTATTTT
v_call: TRBV7-9
j_call: TRBJ2-3
clone_size: NA
d_call: NA

cdr3_aa: CSASILDTQYF
cdr3_nt: TGCAGTGCTAGTATCCTAGATACGCAGTATTTT
v_call: TRBV20-1
j_call: TRBJ2-3
clone_size: once
d_call: NA

cdr3_aa: CASSVLTSGNTIYF
cdr3_nt: TGTGCCAGCAGTGTTCTTACCTCTGGAAACACCATATATTTT
v_call: TRBV2
j_call: TRBJ1-3
clone_size: NA
d_call: NA

cdr3_aa: CASSLALSGGNGYTF
cdr3_nt: TGTGCCAGCAGCTTAGCCTTATCAGGGGGCAATGGCTACACCTTC
v_call: TRBV7-2
j_call: TRBJ1-2
clone_size: few
d_call: TRBD1

cdr3_aa: CASSPKDRGYGYTF
cdr3_nt: TGCGCCAGCAGCCCCAAGGACAGGGGCTATGGCTACACCTTC
v_call: TRBV10-2
j_call: TRBJ1-2
clone_size: NA
d_call: TRBD1

cdr3_aa: CASSYLGWGNEQFF
cdr3_nt: TGTGCCAGCAGTTACTTGGGCTGGGGCAATGAGCAGTTCTTC
v_call: TRBV6-6
j_call: TRBJ2-1
clone_size: few
d_call: NA

cdr3_aa: CASSLDRGEQYF
cdr3_nt: TGTGCCAGCAGCTTGGACAGGGGAGAGCAGTACTTC
v_call: TRBV13
j_call: TRBJ2-7
clone_size: NA
d_call: TRBD1

cdr3_aa: CASSYTDTQYF
cdr3_nt: TGTGCCAGCAGCTACACAGATACGCAGTATTTT
v_call: TRBV2
j_call: TRBJ2-3
clone_size: few
d_call: NA

cdr3_aa: CAWSVPSGYTF
cdr3_nt: TGTGCCTGGAGTGTACCAAGCGGCTACACCTTC
v_call: TRBV30
j_call: TRBJ1-2
clone_size: NA
d_call: NA

cdr3_aa: CAISPSTGTAPGSDTQYF
cdr3_nt: TGTGCCATCAGTCCTTCGACAGGGACGGCCCCCGGCAGCGATACGCAGTATTTT
v_call: TRBV10-3
j_call: TRBJ2-3
clone_size: NA
d_call: TRBD1

cdr3_aa: CSGGQTQETQYF
cdr3_nt: TGCAGCGGGGGGCAGACCCAAGAGACCCAGTACTTC
v_call: TRBV29-1
j_call: TRBJ2-5
clone_size: NA
d_call: NA

cdr3_aa: CASSSGTGYNEQFF
cdr3_nt: TGTGCCAGCAGTTCCGGGACAGGGTACAATGAGCAGTTCTTC
v_call: TRBV6-5
j_call: TRBJ2-1
clone_size: few
d_call: TRBD1

cdr3_aa: CAWSWARGQYEQYF
cdr3_nt: TGTGCCTGGAGTTGGGCCAGGGGGCAGTACGAGCAGTACTTC
v_call: TRBV30
j_call: TRBJ2-7
clone_size: NA
d_call: TRBD1

cdr3_aa: CASSLGGFPYEQYF
cdr3_nt: TGTGCCAGCAGTTTAGGGGGGTTCCCCTACGAGCAGTACTTC
v_call: TRBV27
j_call: TRBJ2-7
clone_size: NA
d_call: NA

cdr3_aa: CASSPEIAKNIQYF
cdr3_nt: TGTGCCAGCAGCCCGGAAATAGCCAAAAACATTCAGTACTTC
v_call: TRBV7-2
j_call: TRBJ2-4
clone_size: NA
d_call: NA

cdr3_aa: CASSLRRGETQYF
cdr3_nt: TGTGCCAGCAGTTTACGGCGCGGGGAGACCCAGTACTTC
v_call: TRBV27
j_call: TRBJ2-5
clone_size: NA
d_call: NA

cdr3_aa: CSAGGFEKLFF
cdr3_nt: TGCAGCGCTGGGGGTTTCGAAAAACTGTTTTTT
v_call: TRBV29-1
j_call: TRBJ1-4
clone_size: NA
d_call: NA

cdr3_aa: CAWTPIIRGGYTF
cdr3_nt: TGTGCCTGGACCCCAATCATAAGGGGTGGCTACACCTTC
v_call: TRBV30
j_call: TRBJ1-2
clone_size: NA
d_call: NA

cdr3_aa: CASSLSGFDQPQHF
cdr3_nt: TGTGCCAGCAGCCTATCAGGGTTTGATCAGCCCCAGCATTTT
v_call: TRBV7-9
j_call: TRBJ1-5
clone_size: few
d_call: NA

cdr3_aa: CSAASSYEQYF
cdr3_nt: TGCAGCGCCGCCAGCTCCTACGAGCAGTACTTC
v_call: TRBV29-1
j_call: TRBJ2-7
clone_size: NA
d_call: NA

cdr3_aa: CASQAVGSTDTQYF
cdr3_nt: TGTGCCAGCCAGGCCGTCGGGAGCACAGATACGCAGTATTTT
v_call: TRBV11-2
j_call: TRBJ2-3
clone_size: NA
d_call: NA

cdr3_aa: CSVENSGANVLTF
cdr3_nt: TGCAGCGTTGAAAACTCTGGGGCCAACGTCCTGACTTTC
v_call: TRBV29-1
j_call: TRBJ2-6
clone_size: NA
d_call: NA

cdr3_aa: CASSLLAGMDTQYF
cdr3_nt: TGTGCCAGCAGTTTACTAGCGGGGATGGATACGCAGTATTTT
v_call: TRBV27
j_call: TRBJ2-3
clone_size: once
d_call: TRBD2

cdr3_aa: CSVGQGLNTEAFF
cdr3_nt: TGCAGCGTTGGTCAGGGACTGAACACTGAAGCTTTCTTT
v_call: TRBV29-1
j_call: TRBJ1-1
clone_size: NA
d_call: NA

cdr3_aa: CASSSRWLAGGLSSYEQYF
cdr3_nt: TGTGCCAGCAGTTCAAGGTGGCTAGCGGGGGGACTGAGCTCCTACGAGCAGTACTTC
v_call: TRBV4-2
j_call: TRBJ2-7
clone_size: NA
d_call: TRBD2

cdr3_aa: CASSFYQGKAFF
cdr3_nt: TGTGCCAGCAGTTTTTACCAGGGTAAAGCTTTCTTT
v_call: TRBV27
j_call: TRBJ1-1
clone_size: NA
d_call: NA

cdr3_aa: CASSPDRGEVYEQYF
cdr3_nt: TGTGCCAGCAGCCCAGACAGGGGCGAGGTCTACGAGCAGTACTTC
v_call: TRBV7-2
j_call: TRBJ2-7
clone_size: NA
d_call: TRBD1

cdr3_aa: CAWSVQVDGYTF
cdr3_nt: TGTGCCTGGAGTGTACAAGTGGATGGCTACACCTTC
v_call: TRBV30
j_call: TRBJ1-2
clone_size: NA
d_call: NA

cdr3_aa: CATSKDRERDYGYTF
cdr3_nt: TGTGCCACCAGCAAGGACAGGGAACGCGACTATGGCTACACCTTC
v_call: TRBV15
j_call: TRBJ1-2
clone_size: NA
d_call: TRBD1

cdr3_aa: CAWSSGADTQYF
cdr3_nt: TGTGCCTGGAGTTCGGGGGCAGATACGCAGTATTTT
v_call: TRBV30
j_call: TRBJ2-3
clone_size: NA
d_call: NA

cdr3_aa: CASSQDIGGQGGYTF
cdr3_nt: TGTGCCAGCAGCCAAGATATAGGGGGGCAGGGTGGCTACACCTTC
v_call: TRBV4-2
j_call: TRBJ1-2
clone_size: few
d_call: NA

cdr3_aa: CASRVNTEAFF
cdr3_nt: TGCGCCAGCAGGGTGAACACTGAAGCTTTCTTT
v_call: TRBV4-3
j_call: TRBJ1-1
clone_size: NA
d_call: NA

cdr3_aa: CSVLGQGRASDGYTF
cdr3_nt: TGCAGCGTCCTTGGACAGGGAAGAGCCTCCGATGGCTACACCTTC
v_call: TRBV29-1
j_call: TRBJ1-2
clone_size: NA
d_call: TRBD1

cdr3_aa: CATSSPGHNDGYTF
cdr3_nt: TGTGCCACCAGCAGCCCGGGACACAACGACGGCTACACCTTC
v_call: TRBV15
j_call: TRBJ1-2
clone_size: few
d_call: NA

cdr3_aa: CAWSVLHSDTQYF
cdr3_nt: TGTGCCTGGAGTGTACTTCATTCAGATACGCAGTATTTT
v_call: TRBV30
j_call: TRBJ2-3
clone_size: NA
d_call: NA

cdr3_aa: CAWSVRRGSYEQYF
cdr3_nt: TGTGCCTGGAGTGTTCGCCGAGGCTCCTACGAGCAGTACTTC
v_call: TRBV30
j_call: TRBJ2-7
clone_size: NA
d_call: NA

cdr3_aa: CASTREHSGNTIYF
cdr3_nt: TGTGCCAGCACCCGGGAACACTCTGGAAACACCATATATTTT
v_call: TRBV2
j_call: TRBJ1-3
clone_size: NA
d_call: NA

cdr3_aa: CSIKAAETQYF
cdr3_nt: TGCAGTATCAAGGCCGCGGAGACCCAGTACTTC
v_call: TRBV20-1
j_call: TRBJ2-5
clone_size: few
d_call: NA

cdr3_aa: CASSLGRLGSSKNIQYF
cdr3_nt: TGTGCCAGCAGCCTCGGCCGGTTGGGTTCCTCCAAAAACATTCAGTACTTC
v_call: TRBV7-9
j_call: TRBJ2-4
clone_size: many
d_call: NA

cdr3_aa: CAWDDPGNYGYTF
cdr3_nt: TGTGCCTGGGACGATCCCGGGAACTATGGCTACACCTTC
v_call: TRBV30
j_call: TRBJ1-2
clone_size: NA
d_call: NA

cdr3_aa: CAWSSRQGGDGYTF
cdr3_nt: TGTGCCTGGAGTTCCCGACAGGGAGGGGATGGCTACACCTTC
v_call: TRBV30
j_call: TRBJ1-2
clone_size: NA
d_call: TRBD1

cdr3_aa: CASSFQAGIYEQYF
cdr3_nt: TGTGCCAGCAGTTTCCAGGCGGGGATCTACGAGCAGTACTTC
v_call: TRBV27
j_call: TRBJ2-7
clone_size: NA
d_call: NA

cdr3_aa: CASSLGRGYNEQFF
cdr3_nt: TGTGCCAGCAGCTTAGGCCGGGGCTACAATGAGCAGTTCTTC
v_call: TRBV7-8
j_call: TRBJ2-1
clone_size: NA
d_call: NA

cdr3_aa: CAWSAGQQPTDTQYF
cdr3_nt: TGTGCCTGGAGTGCAGGGCAGCAACCCACAGATACGCAGTATTTT
v_call: TRBV30
j_call: TRBJ2-3
clone_size: NA
d_call: NA

cdr3_aa: CASSPGGAGETQYF
cdr3_nt: TGCGCCAGCAGCCCAGGGGGCGCGGGGGAGACCCAGTACTTC
v_call: TRBV5-1
j_call: TRBJ2-5
clone_size: NA
d_call: TRBD1

cdr3_aa: CASSGGRPSNSPLHF
cdr3_nt: TGTGCCAGCAGCGGCGGACGGCCGTCCAATTCACCCCTCCACTTT
v_call: TRBV7-8
j_call: TRBJ1-6
clone_size: few
d_call: NA

cdr3_aa: CATSQVNQPQHF
cdr3_nt: TGTGCCACTAGCCAAGTAAATCAGCCCCAGCATTTT
v_call: TRBV19
j_call: TRBJ1-5
clone_size: NA
d_call: NA

cdr3_aa: CASSLLGSPLHF
cdr3_nt: TGTGCCAGCAGTTTGTTGGGTTCACCCCTCCACTTT
v_call: TRBV27
j_call: TRBJ1-6
clone_size: NA
d_call: NA